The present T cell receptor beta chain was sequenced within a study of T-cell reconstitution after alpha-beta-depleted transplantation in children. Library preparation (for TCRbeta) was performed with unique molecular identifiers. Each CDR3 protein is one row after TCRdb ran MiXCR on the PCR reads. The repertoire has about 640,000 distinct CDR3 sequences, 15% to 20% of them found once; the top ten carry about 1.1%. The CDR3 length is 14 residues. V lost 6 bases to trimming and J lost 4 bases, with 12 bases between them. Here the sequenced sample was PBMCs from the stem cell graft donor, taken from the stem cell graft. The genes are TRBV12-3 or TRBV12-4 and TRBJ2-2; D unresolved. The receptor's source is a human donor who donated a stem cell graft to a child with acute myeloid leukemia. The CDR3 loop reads CASRSGVRTGELFF. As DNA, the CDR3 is TGTGCCAGCAGAAGTGGGGTGCGCACCGGGGAGCTGTTTTTT.